The table lists the clone carrying this TCR beta chain with many counts. The antigen is unknown. The V end lost 6 bases, the J end lost 1 base, and 13 bases lay between the germline ends. CDR1 SEHNR and CDR2 FQNEAQ come from the germline V gene (reference sequence). This CDR3 has 15 amino acids. TCRdb analysed the reads with MiXCR anew, one entry per CDR3 protein. Of around 170,000 distinct CDR3 sequences in the sample, approximately 14% were seen once. This sample is drawn from a study of T cell repertoires in cytomegalovirus infection. As for the study in general: Carrying CMV and the relevant HLA type showed in public TCR beta signatures. Broader study findings: The study found HLA-C-restricted CMV-specific TCR beta clonotypes dominating the ex vivo response.

The chain carries TRBV7-9 and TRBJ1-5; no clear D gene. Sequencing was carried out using PBMCs. This TCR was sampled from a human donor in good health (CMV status not recorded). Some clones in this sample may be carry-over from other donors' samples. The DNA of the CDR3 is TGTGCCAGCAGTTCTGACCTATGGAGCAATCAGCCCCAGCATTTT. Protein sequence: CASSSDLWSNQPQHF.